This T cell receptor beta chain was observed in a study of regulatory T cells in long-lasting Graves disease. The study's findings and limits: The sample size was small, and this may have reduced accuracy.

Through Arm-PCR of CDR3 regions and iRepertoire HTBI primers, TCR beta libraries were built. One entry per CDR3 protein results from TCRdb running MiXCR on the multiplex PCR reads. The sample shows approximately 400,000 distinct CDR3 sequences, under 15% of them seen only once. As for time point: newly diagnosed GD, antithyroid drugs for less than 3 months. Construction of the TCR library relied on RNA isolated from PBMCs. A note on this clonotype: Its antigen is unidentified.

The CDR3 extends over 16 amino acids. The V and J ends lost 1 base and 9 bases respectively, with 19 bases between them. From germline, CDR1 is MGHRA and CDR2 YSYEKL. The sample was also linked to a second study, of T cells in Graves' hyperthyroidism and ophthalmopathy. That report adds: A model built on 13 V-J features separated ophthalmopathy from stable hyperthyroidism. Ophthalmopathy, which appeared later, was predicted by the model a median 6.5 months before onset.

The specimen comprised peripheral blood mononuclear cells (PBMCs), sampled at new diagnosis, from a patient treated with antithyroid drugs. This receptor was taken from a woman in her 30s with Graves disease. The V call is TRBV4-1, the J call TRBJ2-1, with D possibly TRBD1 on 7 matching bases. CDR3 in DNA: TGCGCCAGCAGCCAAGGTCCAAGGACTACAGGGGTTGAGCAGTTCTTC. Translation gives CASSQGPRTTGVEQFF.